Listed here are 22 T cell receptor beta chains from one sample, sequenced in a study of shared clonotypes between healthy human individuals. Data came from immunoSEQ multiplex PCR; TCRdb stores just in-frame clones and leaves some out. This table has roughly 2 million clones, roughly 95% appearing once. CD45RO-negative cells were positively selected for CCR7, leaving out terminally differentiated effector memory CD45RA+ cells. Input material: naive CD8+ T cells sorted from blood. The receptors were gathered from a man aged 18-30 years in good health.

The chain is built from TRBV5-6 and TRBJ2-7; 11 bases are shared with TRBD2. The V gene's germline CDR1 is SGHDT and CDR2 YYEEEE. J gave up 5 bases and V 3 bases, and 7 bases lay outside the gene matches. The CDR3 has 15 amino acids. The CDR3 region is CASSSDPSGGNEQYF. The DNA of the CDR3 is TGTGCCAGCAGCTCAGATCCTAGCGGGGGGAACGAGCAGTACTTC.

CDR3 region: CASSRSPSTNEKLFF. In nucleotides, the CDR3 is TGTGCCAGCAGCCGGTCGCCCTCAACTAATGAAAAACTGTTTTTT. The rearrangement links TRBV5-4 to TRBJ1-4; D remains unclear. The CDR3 length is 15 residues. The germline gives CDR1 SGHNT, CDR2 YYREEE (reference sequence). V gave up 4 bases and J gave up 0 bases, with 10 bases separating them.

The chain couples TRBV7-9 to TRBJ2-7, with D perhaps matching TRBD1 (5 bases). CDR1 is SEHNR and CDR2 is FQNEAQ in the germline V gene (reference sequence). The CDR3 length is 15 residues. V gave up 3 bases and J gave up 2 bases, with 14 bases separating them. CDR3 nucleotide sequence: TGTGCCAGCAGCTTTGGGGCCGGCGGAACCTACGAGCAGTACTTC. This translates into CASSFGAGGTYEQYF.

Remarks on this clone: Other nucleotide sequences from this sample produce the same CDR3. This chain joins TRBV2 and TRBJ1-6; 9 nucleotides agree with TRBD1. V was clipped by 4 bases and J by 7 bases; unmatched bases: 2. From germline, CDR1 is SNHLY and CDR2 FYNNEI. This CDR3 is 14 amino acids long. This CDR3 reads CASSGGQGNSPLHF. The CDR3 nucleotides read TGTGCCAGCAGTGGAGGACAGGGGAATTCACCCCTCCACTTT. Full variable domain (rest looked up from reference TRBV2 and TRBJ1-6): EPEVTQTPSHQVTQMGQEVILRCVPISNHLYFYWYRQILGQKVEFLVSFYNNEISEKSEIFDDQFSVERPDGSNFTLKIRSTKLEDSAMYFCASSGGQGNSPLHFGNGTRLTVT.

This clone came up once. The V gene is TRBV6-1, the J gene TRBJ1-1; unclear D gene. Germline CDR1 MNHNS, CDR2 SASEGT. This CDR3 has 14 amino acids. Between the trimmed V and J ends, which lost 3 bases and 8 bases, there was a span of 16 bases. CDR3 in amino acids: CASSDPPEKTEAFF. In nucleotides, the CDR3 is TGTGCCAGCAGTGACCCCCCGGAGAAAACGGAAGCTTTCTTT.

J is TRBJ1-2 and V is TRBV19; 8 nucleotides match TRBD1. In germline, CDR1 is LNHDA, CDR2 SQIVND (reference sequence). The CDR3 runs to 13 residues. Trimming at V came to 5 bases and at J to 9 bases, leaving 8 bases not matched to a gene. The CDR3 reads CASSGDRTYSYTF. CDR3 in DNA: TGTGCCAGTAGTGGGGACAGGACCTACAGCTACACCTTC. The full variable domain, completed using reference TRBV19 and TRBJ1-2, is DGGITQSPKYLFRKEGQNVTLSCEQNLNHDAMYWYRQDPGQGLRLIYYSQIVNDFQKGDIAEGYSVSREKKESFPLTVTSAQKNPTAFYLCASSGDRTYSYTFGSGTRLTVV.

V is TRBV7-9 and J is TRBJ2-7; 8 bases map to TRBD2. The CDR3 extends over 19 amino acids. The V gene end was trimmed by 0 bases and the J gene end by 0 bases; junction bases not matched to a gene: 13. CDR1 SEHNR and CDR2 FQNEAQ come from the germline V gene (reference sequence). The CDR3 DNA sequence: TGTGCCAGCAGCTTAGCCGGCGGGGCTAGCGGGTCTACCTCCTACGAGCAGTACTTC. Its protein product is CASSLAGGASGSTSYEQYF.

The rearrangement uses TRBV2 and TRBJ2-7; the match to TRBD1 covers 9 bases. V trimming: 1 base; J trimming: 4 bases; junction bases outside the gene matches: 5. The CDR3 covers 15 residues. Germline V gene lookup returns CDR1 SNHLY and CDR2 FYNNEI. The CDR3 loop reads CASSEEDRGLYEQYF. CDR3 sequence (DNA): TGTGCCAGCAGTGAAGAGGACAGGGGTCTATACGAGCAGTACTTC. Using reference TRBV2 and TRBJ2-7 for the parts outside the CDR3, the full variable domain is EPEVTQTPSHQVTQMGQEVILRCVPISNHLYFYWYRQILGQKVEFLVSFYNNEISEKSEIFDDQFSVERPDGSNFTLKIRSTKLEDSAMYFCASSEEDRGLYEQYFGPGTRLTVT.

The V and J genes are TRBV11-3 and TRBJ2-3, with 14 bases that match TRBD2. Germline CDR1 and CDR2: SGHNT and YENEEA. V lost 5 bases and J lost 1; bases outside the gene matches: 5. CDR3 length equals 17 residues. As DNA, the CDR3 is TGTGCCAGCAGCCCCGGGGGACTAGCGGGGGGCACAGATACGCAGTATTTT. Translated, it gives CASSPGGLAGGTDTQYF.

The gene calls are TRBV5-6 and TRBJ1-6; D gene ambiguous. V lost 1 base and J 0 bases, leaving 8 bases between the germline ends. The CDR3 covers 16 residues. CDR1 SGHDT and CDR2 YYEEEE come from the germline V gene. The chain's CDR3 is CASSLIGSSYNSPLHF. The CDR3 DNA follows: TGTGCCAGCAGCTTGATCGGCAGCTCCTATAATTCACCCCTCCACTTT.

This rearrangement joins TRBV4-3 to TRBJ1-1; weak D call: TRBD1 (6 bases). The CDR3 is 14 residues long. Per germline, CDR1 LGHNA and CDR2 YSLEER. The V gene lost 0 bases and the J gene lost 7 bases, with 12 bases spanning the gap. CDR3 amino acids: CASSQDQEGDEAFF. CDR3 coding DNA: TGCGCCAGCAGCCAAGATCAGGAGGGGGATGAAGCTTTCTTT.

This clone was recorded a few times. This sample also contains other DNA sequences that code for the same CDR3. The chain is built from TRBV27 and TRBJ2-7, with a possible D match to TRBD1 (6 bases). CDR1 and CDR2 (germline): MNHEY, SMNVEV (reference sequence). The CDR3 consists of 13 residues. The V end was cut by 3 bases, the J end by 3 bases, with 9 bases between. CDR3 DNA sequence: TGTGCCAGCAGTTTCAGGGGAGACTACGAGCAGTACTTC. It is translated as CASSFRGDYEQYF.

The V and J genes are TRBV30 and TRBJ2-1, with 9 nucleotides matching TRBD2. CDR3 size: 15 residues. The V gene's germline CDR1 is GTSNPN and CDR2 SVGIG (reference sequence). The V gene end was trimmed by 5 bases and the J gene end by 5 bases; junction bases not matched to a gene: 10. For the CDR3, the DNA is TGTGCCTGGGGACCTAGCGGGATGGGAGACAATGAGCAGTTCTTC. It encodes CAWGPSGMGDNEQFF.

This clone was seen just once. This chain joins TRBV4-2 and TRBJ1-2; the D is unclear. The CDR3 consists of 15 residues. Germline CDR1 reads LGHNA; CDR2 reads YNFKEQ. V lost 0 bases to trimming and J lost 4 bases, with 12 bases between them. The CDR3 sequence: CASSQESHSLYGYTF. The CDR3 DNA reads as TGTGCCAGCAGCCAAGAGTCTCACAGCCTCTATGGCTACACCTTC.

This rearrangement joins TRBV11-2 to TRBJ2-1; D call uncertain. The CDR3 sequence is 13 residues long. V lost 0 bases and J 6 bases, leaving 6 bases between the germline ends. Germline-derived CDR1 and CDR2 are SGHAT and FQNNGV. The CDR3 reads CASSLELGNEQFF. As DNA, the CDR3 is TGTGCCAGCAGCTTAGAGCTAGGCAATGAGCAGTTCTTC.

The chain combines TRBV28 with TRBJ2-7, with 8 bases lining up with TRBD1. Germline CDR1 MDHEN, CDR2 SYDVKM. V dropped 5 bases and J dropped 3; count of bases not matched to a gene: 9. There are 15 residues in the CDR3. The chain's CDR3 is CASSIPGTGDYEQYF. DNA for the CDR3: TGTGCCAGCAGTATTCCCGGGACAGGTGACTACGAGCAGTACTTC.

As concerns this clone: Other DNA variants within this sample encode the same CDR3. The V and J genes are TRBV7-2 and TRBJ2-1, with D possibly TRBD2 on 6 matching bases. The CDR3 spans 15 residues. The V gene lost 5 bases and the J gene lost 0 bases, with 11 bases spanning the gap. Germline-derived CDR1 and CDR2 are SGHTA and FQGNSA. As DNA, the CDR3 is TGTGCCAGCAGCCCGGACTACAGCTCCTACAATGAGCAGTTCTTC. Its translation is CASSPDYSSYNEQFF.

This chain links TRBV14 with TRBJ2-7; TRBD1 is a possible D gene (6 bases). Trimming removed 0 bases at V and 4 bases at J, with 13 bases between. The CDR3 spans 15 residues. Germline CDR1 SGHDN, CDR2 FVKESK. The CDR3 nucleotides are TGTGCCAGCAGCCAAGATTTAGGGGGTGGATACGAGCAGTACTTC. It is translated as CASSQDLGGGYEQYF.

Comment on this clone: Within the sample, other DNA sequences also encode this same CDR3. V is TRBV30 and J is TRBJ1-4; TRBD1 aligns across 9 bases. This CDR3 has 14 residues. CDR1 is GTSNPN, CDR2 SVGIG, per germline (reference sequence). The ends lost 0 bases at V and 5 bases at J; junction bases unmatched: 1. The CDR3 reads CAWSVTGGNEKLFF. DNA of the CDR3: TGTGCCTGGAGTGTGACAGGGGGGAATGAAAAACTGTTTTTT.

J is TRBJ2-5 and V is TRBV19; D not certain. The CDR3 runs to 15 residues. Germline V CDR1 and CDR2: LNHDA, SQIVND (reference sequence). The V and J ends lost 5 bases and 0 bases respectively, with 13 bases between them. Written as DNA, the CDR3 is TGTGCCAGTAGTGTAGGGTCTTCCTACCAAGAGACCCAGTACTTC. Translation: CASSVGSSYQETQYF.

Comments on this clone: In the same sample, other DNA sequences code for this CDR3. The CDR3 DNA follows: TGTGCCACCAGCAGAGATCCCGGGGGCAGCTACGAGCAGTACTTC. Protein sequence: CATSRDPGGSYEQYF. The gene calls are TRBV15 and TRBJ2-7, with D possibly called TRBD1 or TRBD2 (6 bases each). This CDR3 spans 15 amino acids. V was pared by 0 bases and J by 3 bases, with 12 bases between. Germline V gene data show CDR1 as LNHNV and CDR2 as YYDKDF (reference sequence). The full variable domain, in which reference TRBV15 and TRBJ2-7 provide the parts outside the CDR3, is DAMVIQNPRYQVTQFGKPVTLSCSQTLNHNVMYWYQQKSSQAPKLLFHYYDKDFNNEADTPDNFQSRRPNTSFCFLDIRSPGLGDTAMYLCATSRDPGGSYEQYFGPGTRLTVT.

V usage is TRBV29-1 and J usage is TRBJ1-1; D not resolved. V shed 7 bases and J shed 0 bases, with 12 bases lying between them. There are 13 residues in the CDR3. Germline CDR1 is SQVTM and CDR2 is ANQGSEA. CDR3 protein: CSGAGILNTEAFF. The CDR3 bases are TGCAGCGGCGCTGGGATTTTGAACACTGAAGCTTTCTTT.